This TCR beta chain was captured in a study of response to subunit inactivated influenza vaccine. Whole-study results and caveats: A suggestion made by the authors is that each seasonal influenza vaccination recruits few new T cells.

A single record per CDR3 protein comes from TCRdb applying MiXCR to the RT-PCR reads. Found here are about 520,000 distinct CDR3 sequences, around 25% of them singletons; the top ten hold 1.5% to 2%. A word on this clonotype: Antigen unknown.

Sequencing was performed on CD4+ T cells sorted from PBMCs, taken about 5 days after vaccination. The source is a man aged 50-60 years who received an inactivated influenza vaccine.

CDR3 region: CSASPTSGGAPDTQYF. CDR3 in DNA: TGCAGTGCCTCTCCGACTAGCGGGGGGGCCCCAGATACGCAGTATTTT. This chain uses TRBV20-1 with TRBJ2-3, with 14 bases fitting TRBD2. Germline V CDR1 and CDR2: DFQATT, SNEGSKA (reference sequence). The CDR3 covers 16 residues. Trimming removed 6 bases from V and 4 bases from J; junction bases left unmatched: 9.